This is a list of T cell receptor beta chains from one sample in a study of post-analysis software for immune sequencing data. Using its own MiXCR run on the PCR reads, TCRdb lists one record per CDR3 protein. The table records around 710,000 distinct CDR3 sequences, 35% to 55% of them present only once. Sequenced material: blood. The receptor set was obtained from a girl aged 10 to 17 with multiple sclerosis. CDR3s include the opening cysteine and the closing phenylalanine or tryptophan. A D gene is named only where the DNA matches it firmly. Not all rows give a size; the values are once, few, many and, for expanded clones, a class.

clone size,D gene,V gene,J gene,CDR3 protein,CDR3 DNA
NA,TRBD1,TRBV7-9,TRBJ1-2,CASSSLPAGQGLFGYTF,TGTGCCAGCAGCTCACTACCGGCGGGACAGGGGTTGTTCGGCTACACCTTC
NA,NA,TRBV7-9,TRBJ1-2,CASSVGLNYGYTF,TGTGCCAGCAGCGTCGGACTGAACTATGGCTACACCTTC
NA,NA,TRBV30,TRBJ1-2,CAWSVQTAGYTF,TGTGCCTGGAGTGTACAGACGGCTGGCTACACCTTC
NA,NA,TRBV7-2,TRBJ2-2,CASSLVGSDTGELFF,TGTGCCAGCAGCTTAGTAGGGTCCGACACCGGGGAGCTGTTTTTT
few,TRBD2,TRBV6-5,TRBJ2-1,CASSKTSGRNNEQFF,TGTGCCAGCAGTAAGACTAGCGGGAGGAACAATGAGCAGTTCTTC
NA,NA,TRBV27,TRBJ2-7,CASSFDGSGYEQYF,TGTGCCAGCAGTTTCGACGGGAGCGGGTACGAGCAGTACTTC
NA,NA,TRBV20-1,TRBJ2-5,CSARGPLAQETQYF,TGCAGTGCTAGGGGCCCCCTAGCGCAGGAGACCCAGTACTTC
NA,TRBD1,TRBV6-6,TRBJ2-2,CASRTGTGTPGELFF,TGTGCCAGCAGAACAGGGACAGGGACCCCCGGGGAGCTGTTTTTT
few,TRBD2,TRBV6-6,TRBJ2-5,CASGRERETQYF,TGTGCCAGCGGGCGGGAGCGCGAGACCCAGTACTTC
NA,NA,TRBV5-1,TRBJ2-6,CASSLVVSGANVLTF,TGCGCCAGCAGCTTGGTAGTATCTGGGGCCAACGTCCTGACTTTC
few,NA,TRBV9,TRBJ2-3,CASSVGRGGDTDTQYF,TGTGCCAGCAGCGTAGGGAGGGGCGGGGACACAGATACGCAGTATTTT
NA,NA,TRBV2,TRBJ2-5,CASLDGGPQETQYF,TGTGCCAGCCTGGATGGGGGGCCCCAAGAGACCCAGTACTTC
few,NA,TRBV5-1,TRBJ2-1,CASSLDLGASAYNEQFF,TGCGCCAGCAGCTTGGATCTTGGGGCTTCAGCGTACAATGAGCAGTTCTTC
NA,NA,TRBV20-1,TRBJ2-1,CSARDDYNEQFF,TGCAGTGCTAGAGATGACTACAATGAGCAGTTCTTC
NA,NA,TRBV12-3/TRBV12-4,TRBJ2-1,CASSRTHEQFF,TGTGCCAGCAGCAGGACCCATGAGCAGTTCTTC
NA,TRBD2,TRBV7-8,TRBJ2-1,CASSCVTSGNEQFF,TGTGCCAGCAGCTGTGTTACTAGCGGCAATGAGCAGTTCTTC
NA,TRBD1,TRBV20-1,TRBJ1-1,CSARRTGGGKEEAFF,TGCAGTGCTAGACGGACAGGGGGCGGGAAAGAGGAAGCTTTCTTT
NA,NA,TRBV12-3/TRBV12-4,TRBJ2-6,CASSLAVTVPSGANVLTF,TGTGCCAGCAGTTTAGCGGTCACAGTACCCTCTGGGGCCAACGTCCTGACTTTC
NA,NA,TRBV15,TRBJ2-4,CATSRGSAGGNIQYF,TGTGCCACCAGCAGAGGGTCCGCTGGGGGAAACATTCAGTACTTC
NA,TRBD2,TRBV5-1,TRBJ2-7,CASSLGAGGFYEQYF,TGCGCCAGCAGCTTGGGAGCGGGAGGGTTCTACGAGCAGTACTTC
NA,NA,TRBV20-1,TRBJ2-3,CSGSQAPGESTDTQYF,TGCAGTGGGAGTCAGGCCCCGGGGGAATCCACAGATACGCAGTATTTT
NA,NA,TRBV7-2,TRBJ2-7,CASSLGNRPYEQYF,TGTGCCAGCAGCTTAGGCAACCGCCCCTACGAGCAGTACTTC
NA,NA,TRBV28,TRBJ2-7,CASRAAGGISYEQYF,TGTGCCAGCAGGGCGGCCGGGGGCATATCCTACGAGCAGTACTTC
few,TRBD2,TRBV10-2,TRBJ2-3,CASSGGLAGGSTDTQYF,TGCGCCAGCAGTGGCGGCCTTGCGGGAGGGAGCACAGATACGCAGTATTTT
few,TRBD2,TRBV6-1,TRBJ2-3,CASSTGSASGGRTDTQYF,TGTGCCAGCAGTACCGGATCTGCTAGCGGCGGACGCACAGATACGCAGTATTTT
NA,NA,TRBV29-1,TRBJ1-2,CSVEAGRHYGYTF,TGCAGCGTTGAGGCAGGGCGACACTATGGCTACACCTTC
NA,NA,TRBV7-9,TRBJ2-1,CASSLEAGTRSYNEQFF,TGTGCCAGCAGCTTAGAAGCTGGGACTCGCTCCTACAATGAGCAGTTCTTC